What follows are 5 T cell receptor beta chains derived from one specimen sequenced in a study of identical twins. In TCRdb, the 5' RACE reads were re-called with MiXCR into one record per CDR3 protein. The table lists about 810,000 distinct CDR3 sequences, around an eighth of them singletons. The same specimen was also included in a second study, on yellow fever vaccine responses in identical twins.

Sequencing input: PBMCs. The receptors shown here come from a woman aged 18-29 years in good health.

The chain carries TRBV19 and TRBJ2-1; D uncertain. Germline V CDR1 and CDR2: LNHDA, SQIVND (reference sequence). The CDR3 runs to 11 residues. V dropped 5 bases and J dropped 10 bases, with 9 bases sitting between them. CDR3 DNA sequence: TGTGCCAGTAGTTTCCGACGGGAGCAGTTCTTC. Translating it yields CASSFRREQFF.

This chain uses TRBV12-3 or TRBV12-4 with TRBJ2-3; the D is unclear. Trimming took 3 bases from V and 0 from J, leaving 7 bases between them. The CDR3 spans 14 residues. In DNA form, the CDR3 reads TGTGCCAGCAGTTTTTCGATAAGCACAGATACGCAGTATTTT. Its protein product is CASSFSISTDTQYF.

The chain employs TRBV13 and TRBJ2-3, with TRBD1 as a possible D gene (5 bases). CDR3 length: 15 residues. V dropped 8 bases and J dropped 2 bases, with 17 bases sitting between them. The germline V gene encodes CDR1 PRHDT and CDR2 FYEKMQ (reference sequence). CDR3 sequence reads: CASGSRVLYTDTQYF. DNA of the CDR3: TGTGCCAGCGGATCCAGGGTGCTCTACACAGATACGCAGTATTTT. The full variable domain, rest sourced from reference TRBV13 and TRBJ2-3, is AAGVIQSPRHLIKEKRETATLKCYPIPRHDTVYWYQQGPGQDPQFLISFYEKMQSDKGSIPDRFSAQQFSDYHSELNMSSLELGDSALYFCASGSRVLYTDTQYFGPGTRLTVL.

The V gene is TRBV5-1, the J gene TRBJ2-3; D remains ambiguous. V shed 2 bases and J shed 3 bases, with 7 bases lying between them. Germline loops: CDR1 SGHRS, CDR2 YFSETQ. This CDR3 comprises 13 residues. CDR3 coding DNA: TGCGCCAGCAGCTTTGAAACAACAGATACGCAGTATTTT. It is translated as CASSFETTDTQYF.

The table lists this clonotype with a few counts. The CDR3 loop reads CASSLTSTSATYEQYF. DNA for the CDR3: TGCGCCAGCAGCCTAACTTCGACTAGCGCCACCTACGAGCAGTACTTC. V and J are TRBV10-2 and TRBJ2-7; 8 bases align to TRBD2. This CDR3 has 16 residues. CDR1 and CDR2 from the germline V gene are WSHSY and SAAADI. Germline trimming cut 6 bases from V and 2 bases from J; bases unmatched to any gene: 12.